A selection of T cell receptor beta chains follows, all from one sample in a study of shared clonotypes between healthy human individuals. The table came from immunoSEQ multiplex PCR; TCRdb's copy has only in-frame clones and leaves some out. The profile covers about half a million clones, with 65% to 85% appearing a single time and about 12% taken by the ten largest. The sequenced sample was PBMCs. The receptors originated from a woman aged 40-49 years in good health. Some clones in this sample may be carry-over from other donors' samples. Both conserved end residues are part of each CDR3. A D gene is named only where the DNA matches it firmly. Expanded clones get a size class; other rows say once, few or many, or leave the size out.

D gene: NA
V gene: TRBV7-2
J gene: TRBJ1-2
CDR3 length: 13
clone size: NA
CDR3 protein: CASSLGGIYGYTF
CDR3 DNA: TGTGCCAGCAGCCTAGGGGGGATTTATGGCTACACCTTC

D gene: NA
V gene: TRBV7-2
J gene: TRBJ1-1
CDR3 length: 13
clone size: once
CDR3 protein: CASSLQSNTEAFF
CDR3 DNA: TGTGCCAGCAGCTTACAGAGTAACACTGAAGCTTTCTTT

D gene: TRBD1
V gene: TRBV11-2
J gene: TRBJ2-1
CDR3 length: 17
clone size: NA
CDR3 protein: CASSLNTPGTGNNEQFF
CDR3 DNA: TGTGCCAGCAGCTTAAACACTCCCGGGACAGGAAACAATGAGCAGTTCTTC

D gene: TRBD1
V gene: TRBV29-1
J gene: TRBJ2-7
CDR3 length: 13
clone size: NA
CDR3 protein: CSASIGQGYEQYF
CDR3 DNA: TGCAGCGCATCCATTGGACAGGGTTACGAGCAGTACTTC

D gene: TRBD1
V gene: TRBV5-1
J gene: TRBJ1-3
CDR3 length: 15
clone size: NA
CDR3 protein: CASSSATGAGNTIYF
CDR3 DNA: TGCGCCAGCAGTTCCGCGACAGGGGCTGGAAACACCATATATTTT

D gene: NA
V gene: TRBV10-3
J gene: TRBJ1-5
CDR3 length: 14
clone size: NA
CDR3 protein: CATRLQGSNQPQHF
CDR3 DNA: TGTGCCACCCGACTACAAGGGAGCAATCAGCCCCAGCATTTT

D gene: TRBD1
V gene: TRBV2
J gene: TRBJ2-7
CDR3 length: 15
clone size: NA
CDR3 protein: CASSEMGQGFYEQYF
CDR3 DNA: TGTGCCAGCAGTGAAATGGGACAGGGCTTCTACGAGCAGTACTTC

D gene: NA
V gene: TRBV20-1
J gene: TRBJ1-4
CDR3 length: 11
clone size: NA
CDR3 protein: CSASFNEKLFF
CDR3 DNA: TGCAGTGCTTCTTTTAATGAAAAACTGTTTTTT

D gene: NA
V gene: TRBV12-5
J gene: TRBJ2-2
CDR3 length: 14
clone size: NA
CDR3 protein: CASGLVSEAGELFF
CDR3 DNA: TGTGCTAGTGGTTTGGTGAGCGAGGCCGGGGAGCTGTTTTTT

D gene: NA
V gene: TRBV29-1
J gene: TRBJ2-3
CDR3 length: 14
clone size: NA
CDR3 protein: CSVRTGHSTDTQYF
CDR3 DNA: TGCAGCGTGAGGACTGGGCACAGCACAGATACGCAGTATTTT

D gene: NA
V gene: TRBV6-5
J gene: TRBJ1-4
CDR3 length: 14
clone size: NA
CDR3 protein: CASRLGSSNEKLFF
CDR3 DNA: TGTGCCAGCAGGCTCGGGTCGAGTAATGAAAAACTGTTTTTT

D gene: NA
V gene: TRBV9
J gene: TRBJ1-4
CDR3 length: 16
clone size: NA
CDR3 protein: CASSVGGLRNNEKLFF
CDR3 DNA: TGTGCCAGCAGCGTAGGAGGTCTCAGGAACAATGAAAAACTGTTTTTT

D gene: NA
V gene: TRBV15
J gene: TRBJ1-1
CDR3 length: 14
clone size: NA
CDR3 protein: CATSRGLLVSEAFF
CDR3 DNA: TGTGCCACCAGCAGAGGTTTGCTGGTATCGGAAGCTTTCTTT

D gene: TRBD2
V gene: TRBV5-1
J gene: TRBJ2-1
CDR3 length: 16
clone size: NA
CDR3 protein: CASSPPTSGSIIEQFF
CDR3 DNA: TGCGCCAGCAGCCCACCGACTAGCGGGAGTATCATTGAGCAGTTCTTC

D gene: NA
V gene: TRBV9
J gene: TRBJ2-1
CDR3 length: 15
clone size: NA
CDR3 protein: CASSVDSRSYNEQFF
CDR3 DNA: TGTGCCAGCAGCGTAGACAGCAGATCCTACAATGAGCAGTTCTTC

D gene: NA
V gene: TRBV20-1
J gene: TRBJ2-7
CDR3 length: 11
clone size: NA
CDR3 protein: CSTGLGASRYF
CDR3 DNA: TGCAGTACAGGGTTAGGGGCCTCCCGGTACTTC

D gene: NA
V gene: TRBV7-9
J gene: TRBJ1-2
CDR3 length: 14
clone size: NA
CDR3 protein: CASSLGRGNAGYTF
CDR3 DNA: TGTGCCAGCAGCTTAGGCCGGGGAAATGCTGGCTACACCTTC

D gene: NA
V gene: TRBV5-1
J gene: TRBJ2-2
CDR3 length: 14
clone size: many
CDR3 protein: CASSLVGNTGELFF
CDR3 DNA: TGCGCCAGCAGCTTGGTAGGAAACACCGGGGAGCTGTTTTTT

D gene: NA
V gene: TRBV10-1
J gene: TRBJ2-3
CDR3 length: 14
clone size: few
CDR3 protein: CASSERWGAGTQYF
CDR3 DNA: TGCGCCAGCAGTGAGAGGTGGGGGGCTGGTACGCAGTATTTT

D gene: TRBD2
V gene: TRBV4-1
J gene: TRBJ2-7
CDR3 length: 16
clone size: once
CDR3 protein: CASSQSVAGGPGEQYF
CDR3 DNA: TGCGCCAGCAGCCAATCGGTAGCGGGAGGGCCCGGCGAGCAGTACTTC

D gene: TRBD2
V gene: TRBV10-1
J gene: TRBJ2-3
CDR3 length: 20
clone size: NA
CDR3 protein: CASSERSPGLAGGLRDTQYF
CDR3 DNA: TGCGCCAGCAGTGAGCGGTCCCCGGGACTAGCGGGAGGGCTTAGAGATACGCAGTATTTT

D gene: TRBD2
V gene: TRBV5-1
J gene: TRBJ2-1
CDR3 length: 18
clone size: NA
CDR3 protein: CASSWGTSGRGSYNEQFF
CDR3 DNA: TGCGCCAGCAGCTGGGGGACTAGCGGGAGGGGTTCCTACAATGAGCAGTTCTTC

D gene: NA
V gene: TRBV10-3
J gene: TRBJ2-5
CDR3 length: 14
clone size: NA
CDR3 protein: CAISDPTRGETQYF
CDR3 DNA: TGTGCCATCAGTGACCCGACTAGGGGGGAGACCCAGTACTTC

D gene: NA
V gene: TRBV30
J gene: TRBJ1-5
CDR3 length: 14
clone size: NA
CDR3 protein: CAWSGGVRNQPQHF
CDR3 DNA: TGTGCCTGGAGTGGCGGGGTACGTAATCAGCCCCAGCATTTT

D gene: NA
V gene: TRBV5-1
J gene: TRBJ1-4
CDR3 length: 15
clone size: NA
CDR3 protein: CASSLALGLEEKLFF
CDR3 DNA: TGCGCCAGCAGCTTGGCCTTGGGGCTGGAAGAAAAACTGTTTTTT

D gene: TRBD1
V gene: TRBV9
J gene: TRBJ1-2
CDR3 length: 17
clone size: NA
CDR3 protein: CASSPRDRGPPNYGYTF
CDR3 DNA: TGTGCCAGCAGCCCCCGGGACAGGGGGCCTCCTAACTATGGCTACACCTTC

D gene: TRBD1
V gene: TRBV11-3
J gene: TRBJ2-5
CDR3 length: 14
clone size: NA
CDR3 protein: CASSRQGAYETQYF
CDR3 DNA: TGTGCCAGCAGCCGACAGGGGGCTTATGAGACCCAGTACTTC

D gene: NA
V gene: TRBV7-9
J gene: TRBJ2-3
CDR3 length: 12
clone size: NA
CDR3 protein: CASSETLDTQYF
CDR3 DNA: TGTGCCAGCAGCGAGACCCTAGATACGCAGTATTTT

D gene: TRBD1
V gene: TRBV5-1
J gene: TRBJ2-5
CDR3 length: 14
clone size: NA
CDR3 protein: CASTRDRFTETQYF
CDR3 DNA: TGCGCCAGCACCCGGGACAGATTCACTGAGACCCAGTACTTC

D gene: NA
V gene: TRBV7-9
J gene: TRBJ2-5
CDR3 length: 13
clone size: NA
CDR3 protein: CASSPPVKETQYF
CDR3 DNA: TGTGCCAGCAGCCCTCCGGTAAAAGAGACCCAGTACTTC

D gene: NA
V gene: TRBV10-2
J gene: TRBJ2-5
CDR3 length: 11
clone size: NA
CDR3 protein: CASSERETQYF
CDR3 DNA: TGCGCCAGCAGTGAAAGGGAGACCCAGTACTTC

D gene: NA
V gene: TRBV28
J gene: TRBJ1-1
CDR3 length: 12
clone size: NA
CDR3 protein: CASSFRNTEAFF
CDR3 DNA: TGTGCCAGCAGTTTTAGGAACACTGAAGCTTTCTTT

D gene: NA
V gene: TRBV19
J gene: TRBJ1-1
CDR3 length: 13
clone size: NA
CDR3 protein: CASSMTPGATAFF
CDR3 DNA: TGTGCCAGTAGTATGACTCCTGGGGCGACGGCTTTCTTT

D gene: TRBD1
V gene: TRBV15
J gene: TRBJ1-1
CDR3 length: 14
clone size: NA
CDR3 protein: CATRPSGQGTEAFF
CDR3 DNA: TGTGCCACCAGGCCTTCGGGACAGGGGACTGAAGCTTTCTTT

D gene: NA
V gene: TRBV28
J gene: TRBJ2-1
CDR3 length: 13
clone size: NA
CDR3 protein: CASSWDPRDEQFF
CDR3 DNA: TGTGCCAGCAGTTGGGACCCTCGGGATGAGCAGTTCTTC